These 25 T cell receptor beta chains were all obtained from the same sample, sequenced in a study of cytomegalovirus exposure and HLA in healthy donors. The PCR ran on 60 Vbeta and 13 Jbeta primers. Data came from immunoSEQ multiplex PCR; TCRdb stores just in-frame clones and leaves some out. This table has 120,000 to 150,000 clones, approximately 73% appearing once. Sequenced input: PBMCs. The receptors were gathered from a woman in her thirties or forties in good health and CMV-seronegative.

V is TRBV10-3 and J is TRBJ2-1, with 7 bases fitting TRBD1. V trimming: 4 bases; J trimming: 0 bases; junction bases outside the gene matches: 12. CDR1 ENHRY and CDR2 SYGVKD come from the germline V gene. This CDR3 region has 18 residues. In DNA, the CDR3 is TGTGCCATCAGTGTCCCTTCGACAGGGAGCAGCTCCTACAATGAGCAGTTCTTC. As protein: CAISVPSTGSSSYNEQFF.

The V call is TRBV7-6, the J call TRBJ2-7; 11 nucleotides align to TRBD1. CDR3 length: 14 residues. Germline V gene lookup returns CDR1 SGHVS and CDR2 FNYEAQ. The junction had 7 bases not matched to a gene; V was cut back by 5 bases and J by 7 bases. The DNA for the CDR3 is TGTGCCAGCAGCCCCGGGACAGGGGGTAGAGAGCAGTACTTC. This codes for CASSPGTGGREQYF.

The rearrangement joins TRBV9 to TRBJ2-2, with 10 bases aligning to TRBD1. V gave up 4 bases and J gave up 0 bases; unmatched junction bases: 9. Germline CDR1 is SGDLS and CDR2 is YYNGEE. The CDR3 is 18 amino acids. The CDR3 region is CASSRSDRGRSNTGELFF. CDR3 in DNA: TGTGCCAGCAGCAGATCGGACAGGGGGAGATCGAACACCGGGGAGCTGTTTTTT.

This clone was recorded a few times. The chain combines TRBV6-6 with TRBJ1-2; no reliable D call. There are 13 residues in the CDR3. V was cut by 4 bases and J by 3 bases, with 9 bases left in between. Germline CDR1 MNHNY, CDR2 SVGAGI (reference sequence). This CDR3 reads CASSFDGDYGYTF. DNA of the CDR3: TGTGCCAGCAGTTTCGACGGGGACTATGGCTACACCTTC.

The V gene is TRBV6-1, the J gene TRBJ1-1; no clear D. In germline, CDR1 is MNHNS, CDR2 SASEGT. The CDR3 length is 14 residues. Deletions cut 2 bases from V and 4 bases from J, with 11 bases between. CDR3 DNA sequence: TGTGCCAGCAGTGAACCCCTGCAGTTCACTGAAGCTTTCTTT. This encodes CASSEPLQFTEAFF.

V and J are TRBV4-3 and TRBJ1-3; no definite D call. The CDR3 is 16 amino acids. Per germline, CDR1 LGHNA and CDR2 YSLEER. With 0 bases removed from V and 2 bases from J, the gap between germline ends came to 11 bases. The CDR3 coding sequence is TGCGCCAGCAGCCAAGATCGGGCGGAGGCTGGAAACACCATATATTTT. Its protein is CASSQDRAEAGNTIYF.

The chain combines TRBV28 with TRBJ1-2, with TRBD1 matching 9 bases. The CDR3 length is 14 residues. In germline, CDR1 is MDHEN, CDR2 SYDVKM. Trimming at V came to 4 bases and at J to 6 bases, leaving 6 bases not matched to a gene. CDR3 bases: TGTGCCAGCAGTTCATCGGGACAGGGTGATGGCTACACCTTC. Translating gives CASSSSGQGDGYTF.

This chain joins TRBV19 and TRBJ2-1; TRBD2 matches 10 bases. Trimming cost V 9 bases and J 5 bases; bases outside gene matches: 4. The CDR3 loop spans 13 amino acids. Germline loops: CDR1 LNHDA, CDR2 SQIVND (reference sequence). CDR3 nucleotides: TGTGCCAGCTCTAGCGGGGGAAACAATGAGCAGTTCTTC. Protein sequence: CASSSGGNNEQFF.

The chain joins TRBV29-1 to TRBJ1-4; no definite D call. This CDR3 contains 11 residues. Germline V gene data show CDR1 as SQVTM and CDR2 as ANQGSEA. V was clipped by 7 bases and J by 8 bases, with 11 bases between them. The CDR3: CSAYMVEKLFF. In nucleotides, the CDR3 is TGCAGCGCTTACATGGTAGAAAAACTGTTTTTT.

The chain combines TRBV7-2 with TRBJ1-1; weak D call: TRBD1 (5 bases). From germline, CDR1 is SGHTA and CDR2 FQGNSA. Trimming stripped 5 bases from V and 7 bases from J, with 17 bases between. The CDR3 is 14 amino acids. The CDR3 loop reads CASSIFTGWDEAFF. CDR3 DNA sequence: TGTGCCAGCAGCATATTCACAGGCTGGGATGAAGCTTTCTTT.

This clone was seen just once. DNA of the CDR3: TGCGCCAGCAGCTTGCCGGGGTATGAATCTGGAAACACCATATATTTT. It encodes CASSLPGYESGNTIYF. The chain employs TRBV5-1 and TRBJ1-3; D gene ambiguous. Germline V CDR1 and CDR2: SGHRS, YFSETQ. V was pared by 1 base and J by 1 base, with 12 bases between. CDR3 length equals 16 residues. Supplemented by reference TRBV5-1 and TRBJ1-3, the full variable domain reads KAGVTQTPRYLIKTRGQQVTLSCSPISGHRSVSWYQQTPGQGLQFLFEYFSETQRNKGNFPGRFSGRQFSNSRSEMNVSTLELGDSALYLCASSLPGYESGNTIYFGEGSWLTVV.

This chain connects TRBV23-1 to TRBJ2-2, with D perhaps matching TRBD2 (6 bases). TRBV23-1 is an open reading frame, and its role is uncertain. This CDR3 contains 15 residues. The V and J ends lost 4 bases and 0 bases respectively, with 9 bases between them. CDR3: CASSLEGANTGELFF. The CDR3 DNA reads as TGCGCCAGCAGTCTGGAGGGTGCGAACACCGGGGAGCTGTTTTTT.

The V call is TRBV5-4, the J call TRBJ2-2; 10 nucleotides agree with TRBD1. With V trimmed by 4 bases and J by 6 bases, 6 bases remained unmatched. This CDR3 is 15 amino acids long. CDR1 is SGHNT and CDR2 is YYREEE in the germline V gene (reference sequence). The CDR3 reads CASSLGTGVSGELFF. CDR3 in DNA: TGTGCCAGCAGCCTCGGGACAGGGGTTTCCGGGGAGCTGTTTTTT.

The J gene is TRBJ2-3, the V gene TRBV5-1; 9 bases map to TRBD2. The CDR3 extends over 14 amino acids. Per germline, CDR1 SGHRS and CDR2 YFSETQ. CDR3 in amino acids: CARRPSGVVDTQYF. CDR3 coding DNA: TGCGCGAGAAGGCCTAGCGGGGTAGTGGATACGCAGTATTTT. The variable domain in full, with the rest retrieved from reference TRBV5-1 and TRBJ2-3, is KAGVTQTPRYLIKTRGQQVTLSCSPISGHRSVSWYQQTPGQGLQFLFEYFSETQRNKGNFPGRFSGRQFSNSRSEMNVSTLELGDSALYLCARRPSGVVDTQYFGPGTRLTVL.

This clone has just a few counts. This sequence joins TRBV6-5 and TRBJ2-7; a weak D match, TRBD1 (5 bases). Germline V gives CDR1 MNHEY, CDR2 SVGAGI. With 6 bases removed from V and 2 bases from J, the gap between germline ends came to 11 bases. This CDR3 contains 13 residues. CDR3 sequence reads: CASSNTGPYEQYF. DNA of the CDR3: TGTGCCAGCAGCAACACAGGACCCTACGAGCAGTACTTC.

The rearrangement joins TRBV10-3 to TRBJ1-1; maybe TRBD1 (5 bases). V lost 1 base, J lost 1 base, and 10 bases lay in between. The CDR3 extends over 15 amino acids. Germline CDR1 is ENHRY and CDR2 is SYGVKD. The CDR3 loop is CAISELEGTNTEAFF. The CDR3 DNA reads TGTGCCATCAGTGAGTTGGAGGGGACGAACACTGAAGCTTTCTTT.

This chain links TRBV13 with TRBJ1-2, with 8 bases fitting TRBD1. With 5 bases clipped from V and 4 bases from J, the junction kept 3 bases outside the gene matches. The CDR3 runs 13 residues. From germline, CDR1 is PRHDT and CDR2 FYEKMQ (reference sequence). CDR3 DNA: TGTGCCAGCAGCCGCGGACAGGGCTATGGCTACACCTTC. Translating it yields CASSRGQGYGYTF.

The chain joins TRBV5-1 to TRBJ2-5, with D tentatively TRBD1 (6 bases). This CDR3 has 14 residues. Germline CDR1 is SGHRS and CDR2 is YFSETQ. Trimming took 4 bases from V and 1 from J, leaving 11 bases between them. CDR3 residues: CASSDQGFQETQYF. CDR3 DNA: TGCGCCAGCAGCGATCAGGGGTTCCAAGAGACCCAGTACTTC.

CDR3 region: CASSQLAGAHNEQFF. In DNA form, the CDR3 reads TGTGCCAGCAGCCAACTAGCGGGGGCCCACAATGAGCAGTTCTTC. The chain is built from TRBV7-8 and TRBJ2-1; 11 positions agree with TRBD2. The germline gives CDR1 SGHVS, CDR2 FQNEAQ. V shed 5 bases and J 5 bases; nucleotides not matched to a gene: 5. This CDR3 is 15 amino acids long.

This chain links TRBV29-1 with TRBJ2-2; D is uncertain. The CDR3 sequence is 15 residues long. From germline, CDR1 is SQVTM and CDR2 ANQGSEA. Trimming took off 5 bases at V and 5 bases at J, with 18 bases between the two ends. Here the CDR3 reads CSVQLSGSSTGELFF. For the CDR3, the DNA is TGCAGCGTTCAATTGTCGGGTTCTTCTACCGGGGAGCTGTTTTTT.

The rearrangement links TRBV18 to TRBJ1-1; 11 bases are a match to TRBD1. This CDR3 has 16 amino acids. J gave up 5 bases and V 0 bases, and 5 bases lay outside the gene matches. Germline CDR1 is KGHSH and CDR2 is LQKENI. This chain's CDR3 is CASSPPGQGGKTEAFF. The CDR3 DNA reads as TGTGCCAGCTCACCACCGGGACAGGGGGGAAAAACTGAAGCTTTCTTT. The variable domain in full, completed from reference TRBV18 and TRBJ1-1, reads NAGVMQNPRHLVRRRGQEARLRCSPMKGHSHVYWYRQLPEEGLKFMVYLQKENIIDESGMPKERFSAEFPKEGPSILRIQQVVRGDSAAYFCASSPPGQGGKTEAFFGQGTRLTVV.

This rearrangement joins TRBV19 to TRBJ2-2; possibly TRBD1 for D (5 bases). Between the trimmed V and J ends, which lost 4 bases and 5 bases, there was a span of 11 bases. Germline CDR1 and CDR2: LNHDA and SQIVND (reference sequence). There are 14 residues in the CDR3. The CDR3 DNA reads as TGTGCCAGTAGTACGCCGACAGCTACCGGGGAGCTGTTTTTT. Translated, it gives CASSTPTATGELFF.

This CDR3 is CASSTTDRTTYNEQFF. The CDR3 bases are TGTGCCAGCAGCACCACGGACAGGACGACCTACAATGAGCAGTTCTTC. The chain combines TRBV9 with TRBJ2-1; TRBD1 aligns across 7 bases. Germline V gene sequence: CDR1 SGDLS, CDR2 YYNGEE. After removal of 4 bases from V and 2 bases from J, the junction contained 9 bases not matched to a gene. This CDR3 is built from 16 residues.

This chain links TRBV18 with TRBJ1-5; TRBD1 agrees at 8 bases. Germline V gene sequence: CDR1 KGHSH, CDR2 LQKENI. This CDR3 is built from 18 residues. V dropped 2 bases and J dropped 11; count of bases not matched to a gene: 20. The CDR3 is CASSPGPPGQGGSRSQHF. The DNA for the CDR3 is TGTGCCAGCTCACCAGGGCCGCCCGGACAGGGAGGGAGTAGGTCCCAGCATTTT. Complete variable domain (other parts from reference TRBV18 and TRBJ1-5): NAGVMQNPRHLVRRRGQEARLRCSPMKGHSHVYWYRQLPEEGLKFMVYLQKENIIDESGMPKERFSAEFPKEGPSILRIQQVVRGDSAAYFCASSPGPPGQGGSRSQHFGDGTRLSIL.

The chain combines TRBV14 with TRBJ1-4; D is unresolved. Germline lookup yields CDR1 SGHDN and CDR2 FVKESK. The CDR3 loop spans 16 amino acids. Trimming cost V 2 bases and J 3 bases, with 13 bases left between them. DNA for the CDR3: TGTGCCAGCAGCCAACTTGGAGGCAGTTCTAATGAAAAACTGTTTTTT. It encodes CASSQLGGSSNEKLFF.